Listed below are T cell receptor beta chains from one sample, sequenced in a study of shared clonotypes between healthy human individuals. Repertoires were generated with immunoSEQ multiplex PCR, while TCRdb's copy carries only in-frame clones and drops some. Among about 450,000 clones listed, 70% to 85% were seen once. The specimen sequenced was PBMCs. The receptor set was obtained from a woman between 40 and 55 years old in good health. Some clones in this sample may be carry-over from other donors' samples. The CDR3 runs from the conserved cysteine through the conserved F or W. A D gene is named only where the DNA matches it firmly. Rows give clone size only sometimes, using once, few, many, or a class for an expanded clone.

.	TRBV7-8	TRBD2	TRBJ2-1	TGTGCCAGCAGGGTTGGCGGGACTATCTCCTACAATGAGCAGTTCTTC	CASRVGGTISYNEQFF
.	TRBV5-1	TRBD2	TRBJ2-3	TGCGCCAGCAGCGGGGGACTAGCCGTGAGTGGCACAGATACGCAGTATTTT	CASSGGLAVSGTDTQYF
.	TRBV5-8	TRBD1	TRBJ2-6	TGTGCCAGCAGCCTGACAGGGGCTTTTGGAGGGGCCAACGTCCTGACTTTC	CASSLTGAFGGANVLTF
few	TRBV28	.	TRBJ1-4	TGTGCCACCAACCGCGGGGGGCGACGAGAAAAACTGTTTTTT	CATNRGGRREKLFF
.	TRBV27	.	TRBJ1-4	TGTGCCAGCAGTCCGACAGAGACTAATGAAAAACTGTTTTTT	CASSPTETNEKLFF
.	TRBV29-1	.	TRBJ2-3	TGCAGCGTTCGCGGGACGGGCACAGATACGCAGTATTTT	CSVRGTGTDTQYF
.	TRBV28	TRBD2	TRBJ2-5	TGTGCCAGCAGGCGCATCGGGAGGAGTGAGACCCAGTACTTC	CASRRIGRSETQYF
.	TRBV19	.	TRBJ2-3	TGTGCCAGTAGTCTCCCTCTGAGCGATACGCAGTATTTT	CASSLPLSDTQYF
.	TRBV7-9	TRBD1	TRBJ2-1	TGTGCCAGCAGCCCAAGACAGGGCTATGAGCAGTTCTTC	CASSPRQGYEQFF
.	TRBV6-5	.	TRBJ1-5	TGTGCCAGCAGTTATGGACGCAATCAGCCCCAGCATTTT	CASSYGRNQPQHF
once	TRBV30	.	TRBJ2-7	TGTGCCTGGGCGCGGGACACCATCTACGAGCAGTACTTC	CAWARDTIYEQYF
.	TRBV5-4	TRBD1	TRBJ1-2	TGCGCCAGCAGCCCCACGGACAGGAGGGGTGGCTACACCTTC	CASSPTDRRGGYTF
.	TRBV5-1	.	TRBJ2-5	TGCGCCAGCAGCCTGAGGGGCAGGGGTTTACAAGAGACCCAGTACTTC	CASSLRGRGLQETQYF
.	TRBV6-1	.	TRBJ1-5	TGTGCCAGCAGTGAATTTCACAGGGTGGCCCAGCATTTT	CASSEFHRVAQHF
.	TRBV15	TRBD1	TRBJ1-6	TGTGCCACCAGCGTCGACAGGGGATGGGATTCACCCCTCCACTTT	CATSVDRGWDSPLHF
few	TRBV4-3	.	TRBJ2-2	TGCGCCAGCAGCCTCCGACCAACAGGGCTGTCGAACACCGGGGAGCTGTTTTTT	CASSLRPTGLSNTGELFF
.	TRBV11-2	TRBD1	TRBJ2-3	TGTGCCAGCAGCGGACGTTGGACAGGGGAACCAGATACGCAGTATTTT	CASSGRWTGEPDTQYF